These 30 T cell receptor beta chains were all obtained from the same sample, sequenced in a study of blood T cell repertoires in COVID-19. This table comes from immunoSEQ multiplex PCR, and its TCRdb copy is limited to in-frame clones, with some not included. The sample has 200,000 to 300,000 clones, around four fifths seen once. What was sequenced was peripheral blood. All receptors derive from a man in his forties or fifties with acute or convalescent COVID-19.

This clone was recorded once. The chain employs TRBV6-5 and TRBJ1-1; 11 positions match TRBD1. Trimming removed 4 bases from V and 6 bases from J; junction bases left unmatched: 4. CDR1 and CDR2 (germline): MNHEY, SVGAGI. This CDR3 has 14 amino acids. The CDR3 reads CASSLGQGVAEAFF. The CDR3 nucleotides read TGTGCCAGCAGTTTGGGACAGGGGGTTGCTGAAGCTTTCTTT.

The chain uses TRBV7-6 and TRBJ2-2; 7 bases are a match to TRBD1. Unmatched junction bases numbered 8, after V lost 5 bases and J lost 5 bases. Germline CDR1 SGHVS, CDR2 FNYEAQ. The CDR3 covers 15 residues. The CDR3 sequence is CASSQSTGATGELFF. The CDR3 DNA sequence: TGTGCCAGCAGCCAAAGCACAGGGGCAACCGGGGAGCTGTTTTTT.

CDR3 sequence reads: CATSRGGSGRAGSLETQYF. CDR3 bases: TGTGCCACCAGCAGAGGGGGTAGCGGGAGGGCCGGGAGTTTAGAGACCCAGTACTTC. The rearrangement links TRBV15 to TRBJ2-5, with 11 bases fitting TRBD2. Looked up from germline, CDR1 is LNHNV and CDR2 is YYDKDF (reference sequence). There are 19 residues in the CDR3. Losses at the gene ends were 1 base for V and 4 bases for J; bases not matched to a gene: 14.

Here the CDR3 reads CASSPPRSGDSYEQYF. CDR3 sequence (DNA): TGTGCCAGCAGCCCCCCGAGAAGCGGGGACTCCTACGAGCAGTACTTC. V and J are TRBV9 and TRBJ2-7, with TRBD2 matching 7 bases. The CDR3 sequence is 16 residues long. The germline gives CDR1 SGDLS, CDR2 YYNGEE. Trimming took 4 bases from V and 0 from J; bases not matched to a gene: 10.

This chain joins TRBV27 and TRBJ1-3; D unclear. The V gene's germline CDR1 is MNHEY and CDR2 SMNVEV (reference sequence). The CDR3 extends over 17 amino acids. V lost 0 bases to trimming and J lost 3 bases, with 15 bases between them. CDR3 amino acids: CASSLSSRQSYGNTIYF. CDR3 coding DNA: TGTGCCAGCAGTTTATCATCCAGGCAAAGCTATGGAAACACCATATATTTT.

For the CDR3, the DNA is TGTGCCAGCAGTACAGGGCAAACGCAGTATTTT. This sequence encodes CASSTGQTQYF. J is TRBJ2-3 and V is TRBV6-6; TRBD1 is a possible D gene (6 bases). V shed 5 bases and J shed 9 bases, with 9 bases lying between them. CDR3 length equals 11 residues. Germline V gives CDR1 MNHNY, CDR2 SVGAGI (reference sequence).

The V call is TRBV10-2, the J call TRBJ1-2; D perhaps matches TRBD1 (5 bases). Trimming left V 5 bases short and J 8 bases short, with 12 bases between. The CDR3 spans 12 residues. The germline V gene has CDR1 WSHSY and CDR2 SAAADI. CDR3 DNA: TGCGCCAGCAGTCCAGGTCAGGGAGGCTACACCTTC. Its protein product is CASSPGQGGYTF.

The chain's CDR3 is CASSLAVSAGANVLTF. The DNA of the CDR3 is TGTGCCAGCAGCTTAGCGGTTAGTGCTGGGGCCAACGTCCTGACTTTC. The J gene is TRBJ2-6, the V gene TRBV7-2; no firm D call. The germline gives CDR1 SGHTA, CDR2 FQGNSA. Trimming stripped 0 bases from V and 2 bases from J, with 8 bases between. This CDR3 spans 16 amino acids.

The genes are TRBV6-5 and TRBJ2-7; TRBD1 agrees at 7 bases. V lost 6 bases, J lost 1 base, and 6 bases stayed unmatched. The germline V gene encodes CDR1 MNHEY and CDR2 SVGAGI. The CDR3 sequence is 14 residues long. The CDR3 reads CASRPQGVSYEQYF. The CDR3 DNA reads as TGTGCCAGCAGGCCGCAGGGGGTTTCCTACGAGCAGTACTTC.

The chain employs TRBV28 and TRBJ2-2; D might be TRBD1 (5 bases). Germline V CDR1 and CDR2: MDHEN, SYDVKM. This CDR3 is built from 14 residues. Trimming cost V 7 bases and J 1 base, with 10 bases left between them. The DNA of the CDR3 is TGTGCCAGCATCCCCGGACAGAACACCGGGGAGCTGTTTTTT. This codes for CASIPGQNTGELFF. Together with reference TRBV28 and TRBJ2-2, the CDR3 gives the full variable domain: DVKVTQSSRYLVKRTGEKVFLECVQDMDHENMFWYRQDPGLGLRLIYFSYDVKMKEKGDIPEGYSVSREKKERFSLILESASTNQTSMYLCASIPGQNTGELFFGEGSRLTVL.

This clone occurred a few times. The rearrangement uses TRBV19 and TRBJ2-5; TRBD1 agrees at 9 bases. With V trimmed by 5 bases and J by 5 bases, 12 bases remained unmatched. CDR3 length: 16 amino acids. CDR1 LNHDA and CDR2 SQIVND come from the germline V gene (reference sequence). CDR3: CASSYGIGTGWETQYF. Written as DNA, the CDR3 is TGTGCCAGTAGTTACGGGATCGGGACAGGGTGGGAGACCCAGTACTTC.

This chain uses TRBV18 with TRBJ2-7, with 7 bases that match TRBD1. The CDR3 runs 15 residues. The V and J ends lost 4 bases and 2 bases, in that order; junction bases with no gene match: 8. CDR1 KGHSH and CDR2 LQKENI come from the germline V gene. The DNA of the CDR3 is TGTGCCAGCTCACAAACGCAGGGGGAGCCCTACGAGCAGTACTTC. This encodes CASSQTQGEPYEQYF.

There are a few counts of this clone. This chain uses TRBV9 with TRBJ2-7; 8 bases map to TRBD1. The length of the CDR3 is 15 residues. Losses at the gene ends were 4 bases for V and 0 bases for J; bases not matched to a gene: 6. Germline CDR1 is SGDLS and CDR2 is YYNGEE. The CDR3 sequence: CASSRGQDSSYEQYF. CDR3 coding DNA: TGTGCCAGCAGCAGGGGACAGGACAGCTCCTACGAGCAGTACTTC.

The J gene is TRBJ2-7, the V gene TRBV7-2, with 7 positions matching TRBD1. CDR1 is SGHTA, CDR2 FQGNSA, per germline. The junction had 22 bases not matched to a gene; V was cut back by 7 bases and J by 1 base. The CDR3 loop spans 19 amino acids. CDR3 DNA: TGTGCCAGCACCCCACTCCCCGGGACAGCCATAATATTTTCCTACGAGCAGTACTTC. This codes for CASTPLPGTAIIFSYEQYF.

This clone appeared a single time. The chain is built from TRBV10-2 and TRBJ2-2, with 9 positions matching TRBD1. Unmatched junction bases numbered 11, after V lost 4 bases and J lost 5 bases. The CDR3 loop spans 17 amino acids. Germline values: CDR1 WSHSY, CDR2 SAAADI. The CDR3 spells CASSVVTGGAGTGELFF. The DNA of the CDR3 is TGCGCCAGCAGTGTTGTGACAGGGGGTGCCGGTACCGGGGAGCTGTTTTTT.

This clone appeared once. The CDR3 DNA reads TGCGCCAGCAGTGATCCTACCCTTCCCTACGAGCAGTACTTC. This translates into CASSDPTLPYEQYF. The rearrangement links TRBV10-2 to TRBJ2-7; D is ambiguous. The germline V gene has CDR1 WSHSY and CDR2 SAAADI. The germline V and J ends were trimmed by 3 bases and 2 bases, with 11 bases remaining between them. The CDR3 is 14 amino acids.

This rearrangement joins TRBV30 to TRBJ1-2, with a weak D call TRBD1 (5 bases). This CDR3 has 13 residues. V dropped 0 bases and J dropped 4 bases, with 9 bases sitting between them. Per the germline V gene, CDR1 is GTSNPN and CDR2 is SVGIG (reference sequence). The CDR3 DNA follows: TGTGCCTGGAGTGTGAAGGGGTCCTATGGCTACACCTTC. Protein: CAWSVKGSYGYTF.

The rearrangement joins TRBV18 to TRBJ2-2; 7 nucleotides match TRBD2. Germline loops: CDR1 KGHSH, CDR2 LQKENI. The CDR3 has 15 amino acids. V lost 3 bases to trimming and J lost 6 bases; unmatched junction nucleotides: 7. CDR3 sequence (DNA): TGTGCCAGCTCACCTGCCCTGGCGGGAGCCGGGGAGCTGTTTTTT. This sequence encodes CASSPALAGAGELFF.

V gene TRBV25-1 combines with J gene TRBJ1-2, with 10 bases matching TRBD1. The J segment lost 8 bases and the V segment lost 7 bases, leaving 4 bases of the junction unmatched. CDR3 length: 12 residues. CDR1 is MGHDK and CDR2 is SYGVNS in the germline V gene. The DNA of the CDR3 is TGTGCCAGCACGACAGGGGGCTACGGCTACACCTTC. Translated: CASTTGGYGYTF.

J is TRBJ2-6 and V is TRBV19; D possibly corresponds to TRBD2 (5 bases). The germline V and J ends were trimmed by 8 bases and 2 bases, with 7 bases remaining between them. The V gene's germline CDR1 is LNHDA and CDR2 SQIVND (reference sequence). The CDR3 runs to 13 residues. The DNA of the CDR3 is TGTGCCAGTTCCGGGGCTGGGGCCAACGTCCTGACTTTC. This sequence encodes CASSGAGANVLTF.

The chain links TRBV6-5 to TRBJ1-1; a weak D match, TRBD1 (6 bases). The CDR3 covers 13 residues. Germline CDR1 reads MNHEY; CDR2 reads SVGAGI. The germline V and J ends were trimmed by 6 bases and 6 bases, with 14 bases remaining between them. The CDR3 loop reads CASRGHFSAEAFF. The CDR3 nucleotides read TGTGCCAGCAGGGGACATTTCTCCGCTGAAGCTTTCTTT.

V gene TRBV28 combines with J gene TRBJ2-1; TRBD2 aligns across 10 bases. The J segment lost 9 bases and the V segment lost 4 bases, leaving 18 bases of the junction unmatched. Germline CDR1 MDHEN, CDR2 SYDVKM. CDR3 length: 18 amino acids. The CDR3 nucleotides are TGTGCCAGCAGTTCCCGGGGTAGAGCGGGAGGGCCTGTGCGTGAGCAGTTCTTC. Amino acids: CASSSRGRAGGPVREQFF.

The chain has TRBV6-5 and TRBJ1-5; 7 nucleotides line up with TRBD1. The CDR3 is 15 amino acids. J was trimmed by 1 base and V by 6 bases; bases with no gene match: 6. Germline CDR1 and CDR2: MNHEY and SVGAGI. As DNA, the CDR3 is TGTGCCAGCAGGACCCTACAGGGGAGCAATCAGCCCCAGCATTTT. Its protein product is CASRTLQGSNQPQHF.

The chain uses TRBV19 and TRBJ2-7, with no clear D. Trimming cost V 2 bases and J 5 bases, with 13 bases left between them. The germline CDR1 and CDR2 sequences are LNHDA and SQIVND (reference sequence). The CDR3 spans 14 residues. The CDR3 region is CASSISRENHEQYF. For the CDR3, the DNA is TGTGCCAGTAGTATAAGTCGCGAAAACCACGAGCAGTACTTC.

V and J are TRBV29-1 and TRBJ1-1, with D possibly being TRBD1 (5 bases). Germline loops: CDR1 SQVTM, CDR2 ANQGSEA. V was cut by 4 bases and J by 5 bases, with 11 bases left in between. The CDR3 runs 12 residues. DNA for the CDR3: TGCAGCGTTGTGGGGGGAGGGACTGAAGCTTTCTTT. Protein: CSVVGGGTEAFF.

The rearrangement joins TRBV19 to TRBJ2-7, with 10 bases that match TRBD1. CDR1 is LNHDA and CDR2 is SQIVND in the germline V gene (reference sequence). This CDR3 has 14 amino acids. Trimming took 3 bases from V and 6 from J; bases not matched to a gene: 5. The CDR3 here is CASSIRDRGFEQYF. The CDR3 DNA sequence: TGTGCCAGTAGTATCCGGGACAGGGGTTTCGAGCAGTACTTC.

This sequence joins TRBV20-1 and TRBJ1-1, with 7 nucleotides matching TRBD1. CDR3 length equals 14 residues. Germline CDR1 reads DFQATT; CDR2 reads SNEGSKA (reference sequence). The V and J ends lost 3 bases and 5 bases, in that order; junction bases with no gene match: 9. Here the CDR3 reads CSASRGQGVTEAFF. DNA for the CDR3: TGCAGTGCTAGTCGGGGGCAGGGGGTGACTGAAGCTTTCTTT.

This CDR3 reads CAANRGGSSNQPQHF. The CDR3 DNA follows: TGTGCCGCCAACCGGGGGGGCTCAAGCAATCAGCCCCAGCATTTT. V gene TRBV6-5 combines with J gene TRBJ1-5; TRBD1 is a possible D gene (6 bases). The CDR3 is made up of 15 amino acids. CDR1 MNHEY and CDR2 SVGAGI come from the germline V gene. The V and J ends lost 11 bases and 1 base respectively, with 18 bases between them.

This clone has just a few counts. This chain joins TRBV9 and TRBJ1-4, with D possibly matching TRBD1 (5 bases). V was trimmed by 0 bases and J by 6 bases, leaving 12 bases between them. Per the germline V gene, CDR1 is SGDLS and CDR2 is YYNGEE. This CDR3 comprises 15 residues. The chain's CDR3 is CASSVVGRPDEKLFF. Written as DNA, the CDR3 is TGTGCCAGCAGCGTAGTGGGGCGTCCTGATGAAAAACTGTTTTTT.

The rearrangement joins TRBV5-1 to TRBJ1-1, with no clear D. Per the germline V gene, CDR1 is SGHRS and CDR2 is YFSETQ. The ends were cut back, 4 bases at V and 5 bases at J, with 15 bases in the middle. The length of the CDR3 is 14 residues. The CDR3 loop reads CASSAYIGFTEAFF. CDR3 coding DNA: TGCGCCAGCAGCGCCTACATCGGGTTTACTGAAGCTTTCTTT.